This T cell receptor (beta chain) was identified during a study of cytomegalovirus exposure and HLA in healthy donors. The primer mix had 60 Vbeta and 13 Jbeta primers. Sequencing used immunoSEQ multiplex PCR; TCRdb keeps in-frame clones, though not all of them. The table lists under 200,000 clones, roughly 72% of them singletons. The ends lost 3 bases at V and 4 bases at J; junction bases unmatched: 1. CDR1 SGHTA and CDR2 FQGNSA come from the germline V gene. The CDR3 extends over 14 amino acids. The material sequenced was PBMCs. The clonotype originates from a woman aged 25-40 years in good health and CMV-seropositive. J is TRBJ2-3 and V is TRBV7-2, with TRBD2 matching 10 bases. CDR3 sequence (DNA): TGTGCCAGCAGCTTTAGCGGGGGGTCAGATACGCAGTATTTT. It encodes CASSFSGGSDTQYF.